The subject of this entry is one T cell receptor (beta chain). The specificity of this receptor is unknown. Nothing much larger sits one base from this clone, and base qualities are not available. This specimen comes from a study of cytomegalovirus exposure and HLA in healthy donors (dated by TCRdb to the late 2010s). For the study in its entirety: In an earlier analysis of 587 of the donors, 276 Gb of sequence data and approximately 120 million unique TCR beta sequences from 180 million or so T cells were reported. Alongside the repertoire data, information on donor age, sex, ethnicity and CMV serostatus was compiled. Along with the approximately 620-subject first cohort, a separate validation cohort of over 90 different subjects was used. High-throughput TCR immunosequencing, statistical association of individual TCRs with disease status, and machine learning were combined to predict cytomegalovirus infection status. The later analysis used no new phenotypic data to find candidate immune exposures, relying instead on TCR beta sequences and their occurrence across donors. The aim of the study was to test whether cataloging public T cell receptors could identify signatures of past pathogen exposure. To study patterns of TCR occurrence, a later analysis re-analyzed previously published TCR beta repertoires from several hundred donors and added high-resolution HLA genotyping. In a later genetic analysis, genome-wide SNP genotypes for about three fifths of the roughly 670 donors were used, and that subset was treated as a discovery cohort. Of the approximately 400 genotyped donors, approximately 80% fell in the genetic ancestry cluster associated with self-reported Caucasian donors. On average, roughly 250,000 unique TCR beta nucleotide sequences were sequenced per donor among a few hundred genotyped donors of the cohort, with 15% to 20% of those sequences being non-productive. Typing coverage differed by locus: A, B, C, DRB1 and DQB1 were typed in about 620-630 donors, DQA1 in about 510, DPA1 in 600 to 610, and DPB1 in 472. Every repertoire in the discovery cohort had been generated on one and the same sequencing platform. In an earlier analysis of 500 to 650 of the donors, high-throughput TCR beta sequencing was used to judge whether each TCR beta V gene segment behaved as functional or pseudogenic. Four to six DR-DQ haplotypes were handled as single units for association and clustering because linkage in the cohort was strong. Using immunosequencing, the study profiled T cell repertoires from 550 to 750 subjects and related those repertoires to cytomegalovirus serostatus. Class I and class II HLA loci were covered by the typing at four-digit resolution. An early release covering roughly 600 HLA-typed donors comprised about 310 gigabases of sequencing data and approximately 85 million unique TCR sequences.

The paper as a whole reports these results and caveats: In a later analysis, HLA-associated TCR beta chains showed more clonal expansion and lower generation probabilities than non-associated chains that were equally common. The presence/absence analyses assumed that sequencing depth was roughly uniform across donors, and that assumption may not be true. The study gave a list of about 170 TCR beta chains associated with cytomegalovirus. A further reported finding was that TCR beta sequences accurately predicted the HLA-A and HLA-B alleles for most subjects in the first cohort. A later analysis associated around 16,000 TCR beta sequences with specific HLA alleles at a false discovery rate of 0.05. Correlated functional status among segregating V segments might reflect linkage disequilibrium, but an unknown experimental factor could not be ruled out. A group of highly shared sequence variants was considered likely to be a technical artifact of the sequencing pipeline. Because HLA typing was unavailable for some donors at each locus, only the typed subset was used in association tests. A few of the identified cytomegalovirus-associated TCR beta chains were confirmed in vitro to be specific for cytomegalovirus antigens. According to the authors, the approach could potentially be generalized to other disease states and immunological phenotypes. Because counts were too low, 15 to 20 rarely observed V segments, including chromosome 9 orphons, were excluded from the earlier analysis of some 590 of the donors. A later analysis found that TCR association rates varied across HLA loci, with DRB1 alleles showing the most associated TCRs and HLA-C alleles the fewest. In an earlier analysis of about 540 of the donors, most TCR beta V segments were observed in productive rearrangements about 90% or about 30% of the time, broadly matching IMGT annotations. Across donors, most TCR sequences were observed very rarely, whereas some public TCRs were present in many individuals. For the cohort, immune exposure information was limited to CMV serostatus. According to a later genetic analysis, donors in an Asian-associated ancestry cluster had fewer N-insertions in productive TCRs than the approximately 710-donor mean. Most CMV-associated TCR beta chains appeared to be HLA-restricted in a later analysis, and the HLA associations seemed to be driven largely by CMV exposure. In this cohort, only TCR beta chains were sequenced, and detectable features were limited by the absence of alpha or paired-chain data. Several of the top co-occurrence clusters appeared to be linked to parvovirus B19, influenza, CMV and Epstein-Barr virus, according to a later analysis. In a later genetic analysis, a missense DCLRE1C variant was associated with V-gene and J-gene trimming of TCR beta chains, and the association was replicated in an independent cohort. When HLA alleles, especially DR and DQ, strongly co-occurred, TCR associations were difficult to assign to individual alleles. The classifier was reported to diagnose cytomegalovirus status with high specificity and sensitivity in both the original and validation cohorts.

The library was generated by the immunoSEQ multiplex PCR assay. For the multiplex PCR, a mixture combining 60 forward primers for TCR Vbeta segments and 13 reverse primers for TCR Jbeta segments was used. The CDR3 region of rearranged TCR beta genes was amplified from genomic DNA with a multiplex PCR assay. The Illumina HiSeq System was used to sequence the amplified TCR beta libraries as 87-base-pair reads. The paper's data handling went like this. A later analysis counted around 72 million unique TCR beta chains across the 666 repertoires, and some 11 million of these chains were shared by at least two donors. Raw reads were error-corrected and collapsed into unique sequences with a nearest-neighbor algorithm that merged closely related sequences to remove PCR and sequencing errors. Alignment of CDR3 sequences to IMGT reference sequences was used to assign V, D and J gene segments. Each retained sequence needed at least a six-nucleotide match to both a V gene segment and a J gene segment. Rearrangements were called productive when the CDR3 lacked stop codons and stayed in frame with V and J; all others were non-productive. CDR3 was defined by IMGT convention, running from the second conserved V-encoded cysteine to the conserved J-encoded phenylalanine. In an earlier analysis of approximately 590 of the donors, sequences lacking an unambiguous match to a single V gene segment were excluded. In an earlier analysis of more than 500 of the donors, a V segment was called functional when productive rearrangements were above 56.7%, and segregating when the standard deviation between donors exceeded 5%. A statistical classification framework was built to diagnose cytomegalovirus status from the catalog of TCR beta chain sequences. In a later analysis, TCR nucleotide sequences were compared against IMGT/GENE-DB human TR gene sequences so that V and J genes could be assigned. Using the TCRdist pipeline, a later analysis assigned CDR3 sequences along with most-parsimonious VDJ recombination scenarios. In a later analysis, each TCR beta chain was defined by its CDR3 amino acid sequence together with its V-gene family, and reads lacking a unique V-gene family were excluded. To address suspected cross-contamination and a sequencing artifact, a later analysis removed 550 to 750 highly shared, low-generation-probability nucleotide sequences. For each public chain, a later analysis derived a clonal expansion index from normalized ranks of inferred template counts within each repertoire. In a later analysis, generation probabilities were computed using a VDJ recombination model fitted to out-of-frame rearrangements, and the results were checked against IGoR. In a later analysis, TCR-TCR, TCR-HLA and TCR-CMV co-occurrence was scored with hypergeometric tests, and a repertoire-size bias correction was applied to TCR pairs. In a later analysis, false discovery rates were estimated by permuting HLA or CMV assignments 20 times. A later analysis grouped co-occurring TCRs with DBSCAN, adding TCRdist sequence similarity when clustering within HLA-allele-positive subsets. Repertoires with fewer than 30,000 or more than 120,000 public chains were left out of co-occurrence clustering, as were four to six repertoires with anomalous nucleotide sharing. TCRdb mirrors the immuneACCESS table, restricted to in-frame sequences. Some clones are absent from its copies; in checked studies, under half trace to an unresolved V gene, and the reason for the others is unknown. V and J calls and clone size follow that table, whereas D and trimming were derived from the DNA. The sample contains under 250,000 clones, roughly 79% of them found a single time. The ten largest clonotypes hold over 1.5% of the sample.

The cohort consisted of 600 or so healthy bone marrow donors. Cohort members were all nominally healthy when sampled, although unrecorded immune exposures were likely present. The donor was CMV seronegative and belonged to the group of several hundred seronegative cohort members. Each donor provided a peripheral blood sample, and peripheral blood mononuclear cells were used for TCR beta sequencing. The Qiagen DNeasy Blood Extraction Kit was used to extract genomic DNA from the blood cell samples. The sample taken for sequencing was PBMCs. This clonotype was obtained from a male donor in good health and CMV-seronegative.

The nucleotide sequence is TGTGCCAGTAGTATACCGACGGACAGGGTGAGGTATGGCTACACCTTC. This is translated as CASSIPTDRVRYGYTF. The sequence links TRBV19 to TRBJ1-2, with 8 junctional bases fitting TRBD1. Trimming accounts for 2 bases at V and 5 bases at J, while the number of junction bases matched to no gene is 10. From the cysteine through the phenylalanine, the CDR3 covers 16 amino acids. Kept here is only the CDR3 DNA, which spans 48 bases and is read in frame from base 1. Reading the germline V gene (reference sequence) gives CDR1 LNHDA and CDR2 SQIVND.